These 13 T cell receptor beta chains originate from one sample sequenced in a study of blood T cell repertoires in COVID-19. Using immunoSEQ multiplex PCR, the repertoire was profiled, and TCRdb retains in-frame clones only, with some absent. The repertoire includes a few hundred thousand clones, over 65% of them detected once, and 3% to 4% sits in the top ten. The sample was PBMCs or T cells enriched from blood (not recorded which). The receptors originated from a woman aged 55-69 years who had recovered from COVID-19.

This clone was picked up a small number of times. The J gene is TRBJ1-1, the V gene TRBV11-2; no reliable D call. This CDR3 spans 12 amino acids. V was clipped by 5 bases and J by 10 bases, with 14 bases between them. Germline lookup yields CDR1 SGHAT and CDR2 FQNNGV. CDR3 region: CASSADTFAAFF. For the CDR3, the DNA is TGTGCCAGCAGCGCCGACACGTTTGCAGCTTTCTTT.

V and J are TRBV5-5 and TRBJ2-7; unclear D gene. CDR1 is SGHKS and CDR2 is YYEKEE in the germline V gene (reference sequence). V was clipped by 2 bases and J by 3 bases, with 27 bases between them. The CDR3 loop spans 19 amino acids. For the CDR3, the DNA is TGTGCCAGCAGCTTAAATCCCCTGGCGGTATTAAAAGGTCTCTACGAGCAGTACTTC. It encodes CASSLNPLAVLKGLYEQYF.

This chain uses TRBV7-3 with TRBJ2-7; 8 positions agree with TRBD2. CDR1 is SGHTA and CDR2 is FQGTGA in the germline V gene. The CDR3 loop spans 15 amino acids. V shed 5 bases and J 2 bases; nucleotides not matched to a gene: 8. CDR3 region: CASSESGGPAYEQYF. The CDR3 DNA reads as TGTGCCAGCAGCGAATCGGGGGGGCCAGCCTACGAGCAGTACTTC. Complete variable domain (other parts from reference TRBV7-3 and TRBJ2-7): GAGVSQTPSNKVTEKGKYVELRCDPISGHTALYWYRQSLGQGPEFLIYFQGTGAADDSGLPNDRFFAVRPEGSVSTLKIQRTERGDSAVYLCASSESGGPAYEQYFGPGTRLTVT.

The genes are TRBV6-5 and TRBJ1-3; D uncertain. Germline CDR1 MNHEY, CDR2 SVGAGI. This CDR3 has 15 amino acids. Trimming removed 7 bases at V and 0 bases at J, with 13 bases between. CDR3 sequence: CASITGSSSGNTIYF. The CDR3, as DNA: TGTGCCAGCATTACGGGATCCTCCTCTGGAAACACCATATATTTT.

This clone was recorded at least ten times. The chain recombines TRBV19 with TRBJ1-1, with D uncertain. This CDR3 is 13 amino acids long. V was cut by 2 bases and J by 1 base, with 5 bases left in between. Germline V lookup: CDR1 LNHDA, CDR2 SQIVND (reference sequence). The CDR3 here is CASSIQANTEAFF. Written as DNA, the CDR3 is TGTGCCAGTAGTATACAGGCGAACACTGAAGCTTTCTTT.

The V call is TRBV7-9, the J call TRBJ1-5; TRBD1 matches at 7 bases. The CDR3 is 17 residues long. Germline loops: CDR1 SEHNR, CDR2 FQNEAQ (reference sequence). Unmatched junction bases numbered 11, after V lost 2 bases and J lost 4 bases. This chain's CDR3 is CASSLSSRGQFNQPQHF. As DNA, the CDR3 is TGTGCCAGCAGCTTAAGTTCTCGGGGACAGTTTAATCAGCCCCAGCATTTT.

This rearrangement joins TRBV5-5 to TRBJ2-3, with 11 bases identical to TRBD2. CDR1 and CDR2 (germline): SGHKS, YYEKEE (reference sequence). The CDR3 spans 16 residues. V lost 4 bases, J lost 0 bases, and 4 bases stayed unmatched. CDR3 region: CASSPGLAGSTDTQYF. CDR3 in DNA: TGTGCCAGCAGCCCTGGACTAGCGGGCAGCACAGATACGCAGTATTTT.

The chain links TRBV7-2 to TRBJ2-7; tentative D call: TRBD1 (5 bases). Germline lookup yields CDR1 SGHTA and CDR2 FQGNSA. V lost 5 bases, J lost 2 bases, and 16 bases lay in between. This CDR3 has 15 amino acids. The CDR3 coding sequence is TGTGCCAGCAGCCTCCAGGGAAGGGTAACCTACGAGCAGTACTTC. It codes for CASSLQGRVTYEQYF.

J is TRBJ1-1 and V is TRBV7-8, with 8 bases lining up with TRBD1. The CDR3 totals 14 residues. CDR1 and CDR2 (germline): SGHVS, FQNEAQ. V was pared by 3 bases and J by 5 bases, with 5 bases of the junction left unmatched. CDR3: CASSLARGRTEAFF. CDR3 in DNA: TGTGCCAGCAGCTTGGCCAGGGGGCGAACTGAAGCTTTCTTT.

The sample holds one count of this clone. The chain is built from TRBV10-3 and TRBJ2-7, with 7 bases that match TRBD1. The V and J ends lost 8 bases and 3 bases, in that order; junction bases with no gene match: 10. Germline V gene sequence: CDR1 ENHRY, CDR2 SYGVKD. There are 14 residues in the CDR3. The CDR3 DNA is TGTGCCATCGGAGGACAGGAAGGGGTCTACGAGCAGTACTTC. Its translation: CAIGGQEGVYEQYF.

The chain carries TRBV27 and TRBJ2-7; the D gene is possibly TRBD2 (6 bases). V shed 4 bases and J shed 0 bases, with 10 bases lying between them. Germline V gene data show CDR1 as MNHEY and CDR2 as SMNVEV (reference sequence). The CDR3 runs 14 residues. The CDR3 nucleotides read TGTGCCAGCAGTTCCGCGGGGACCTCCTACGAGCAGTACTTC. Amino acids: CASSSAGTSYEQYF.

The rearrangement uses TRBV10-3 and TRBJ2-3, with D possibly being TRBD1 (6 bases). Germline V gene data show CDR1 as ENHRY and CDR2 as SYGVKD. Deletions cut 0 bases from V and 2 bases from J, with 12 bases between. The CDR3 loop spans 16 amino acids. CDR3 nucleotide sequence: TGTGCCATCAGTGAGTCCGAGACAGGATTCACAGATACGCAGTATTTT. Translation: CAISESETGFTDTQYF.

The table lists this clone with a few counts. CDR3 sequence reads: CSFSTGGGGNQPQHF. CDR3 nucleotides: TGCAGCTTTTCTACAGGGGGCGGTGGCAATCAGCCCCAGCATTTT. The J gene is TRBJ1-5, the V gene TRBV29-1; TRBD1 matches at 9 bases. Germline CDR1 SQVTM, CDR2 ANQGSEA. J was trimmed by 2 bases and V by 8 bases; bases with no gene match: 10. This CDR3 region has 15 residues.